Shown below are 8 T cell receptor beta chains from a single sample sequenced in a study of shared clonotypes between healthy human individuals. The protocol was immunoSEQ multiplex PCR, while the TCRdb copy is restricted to in-frame clones and leaves out a portion. The table lists approximately 940,000 clones, about 80% of them singletons. Source material: memory CD4+ T cells sorted from blood. The subset denotes: CD45RA-negative fraction. Every receptor here comes from a man between 18 and 35 years old in good health.

The chain has TRBV9 and TRBJ2-5; 9 positions match TRBD1. The CDR3 is made up of 15 amino acids. Trimming took 2 bases from V and 3 from J; bases not matched to a gene: 5. Germline values: CDR1 SGDLS, CDR2 YYNGEE. The DNA of the CDR3 is TGTGCCAGCAGCGTGGGACAGGGTCCGGAAGAGACCCAGTACTTC. The encoded protein is CASSVGQGPEETQYF. Combining the CDR3 with reference TRBV9 and TRBJ2-5 gives the whole variable domain DSGVTQTPKHLITATGQRVTLRCSPRSGDLSVYWYQQSLDQGLQFLIQYYNGEERAKGNILERFSAQQFPDLHSELNLSSLELGDSALYFCASSVGQGPEETQYFGPGTRLLVL.

The rearrangement joins TRBV6-6 to TRBJ1-5, with D perhaps matching TRBD1 (6 bases). From germline, CDR1 is MNHNY and CDR2 SVGAGI (reference sequence). The CDR3 has 16 residues. With 0 bases removed from V and 2 bases from J, the gap between germline ends came to 11 bases. This CDR3 is CASSYSTGGRNQPQHF. The CDR3 DNA follows: TGTGCCAGCAGTTACTCGACGGGGGGCCGCAATCAGCCCCAGCATTTT.

The chain is built from TRBV11-2 and TRBJ1-2; no reliable D call. V gave up 1 base and J gave up 6 bases, with 15 bases separating them. In germline, CDR1 is SGHAT, CDR2 FQNNGV. This CDR3 region has 15 residues. The CDR3, as DNA: TGTGCCAGCAGCTTAGGATCCCCGGGGTGGGATGGCTACACCTTC. This codes for CASSLGSPGWDGYTF. Full variable domain (remainder filled in from reference TRBV11-2 and TRBJ1-2): EAGVAQSPRYKIIEKRQSVAFWCNPISGHATLYWYQQILGQGPKLLIQFQNNGVVDDSQLPKDRFSAERLKGVDSTLKIQPAKLEDSAVYLCASSLGSPGWDGYTFGSGTRLTVV.

The gene calls are TRBV10-3 and TRBJ1-1, with D perhaps matching TRBD1 (6 bases). Germline V gene lookup returns CDR1 ENHRY and CDR2 SYGVKD. V dropped 7 bases and J dropped 7 bases, with 19 bases sitting between them. The CDR3 is made up of 14 amino acids. CDR3 coding DNA: TGTGCCATCACCTCAGGGGCGCAGGGGCTTGAAGCTTTCTTT. Translating it yields CAITSGAQGLEAFF.

The V and J genes are TRBV28 and TRBJ1-5; D remains ambiguous. The germline V gene encodes CDR1 MDHEN and CDR2 SYDVKM. Deletions cut 7 bases from V and 2 bases from J, with 18 bases between. The CDR3 is 16 amino acids. CDR3: CASTQSAGRGNQPQHF. The CDR3 DNA reads as TGTGCCAGCACCCAATCGGCAGGCCGGGGCAATCAGCCCCAGCATTTT.

This chain links TRBV21-1 with TRBJ2-7; TRBD2 is the table's D call, not checked against the DNA. TRBV21-1 is termed a pseudogene. This CDR3 region has 18 residues. The chain's CDR3 is CASSSSPGLATYSYEQYF. In DNA form, the CDR3 reads TGTGCCAGCAGCTCCTCCCCGGGACTAGCGACCTACTCCTACGAGCAGTACTTC.

The chain carries TRBV5-4 and TRBJ2-5; 10 bases map to TRBD1. Germline CDR1 reads SGHNT; CDR2 reads YYREEE (reference sequence). The J segment lost 1 base and the V segment lost 4 bases, leaving 4 bases of the junction unmatched. This CDR3 contains 15 residues. The CDR3 region has the DNA TGTGCCAGCAGCGCCCGGGACAGGGGCCAAGAGACCCAGTACTTC. Its translation: CASSARDRGQETQYF.

The chain recombines TRBV21-1 with TRBJ2-2; the D call of TRBD2 is as the table states it, not checked on the DNA. TRBV21-1 has pseudogene status. The CDR3 sequence is 19 residues long. The CDR3 loop is CASSLEMTSGRAGTGELFF. The CDR3, as DNA: TGTGCCAGCAGTCTAGAAATGACTAGCGGGAGGGCTGGAACCGGGGAGCTGTTTTTT.